This T cell receptor beta chain was sequenced in a study of beta chain features in type 1 diabetes (dated by TCRdb to the late 2010s). Background on the whole study: No differences in mean age, gender distribution, total cell number or subset yield were found between patients and healthy donors. Regulatory and stem cell-like memory subsets were obtained from only 8 patients and roughly 8 healthy donors, while naive and central memory subsets were obtained from all 30 or so donors. A total of 100 million to 110 million sorted cells were examined across all samples, and a strong correlation was observed between cell number per subset and RNA yield. In the study, recently diagnosed type 1 diabetes patients and matched healthy donors were compared on the TCRB repertoires of their sorted circulating CD4+ T cell subsets.

A single peripheral blood draw of 95 to 150 mL on average was collected from each donor into heparinised tubes. A BD FACSAria II and a panel including CD45RO, CCR7, CD25, CD127, CD95 and CD27 were used to sort naive, central memory, regulatory and stem cell-like memory CD4+ T cells. A purity above 95% was achieved for all sorted populations. Right away, PBMCs were isolated by Lymphoprep density gradient centrifugation and were stained directly, with no culture step. So that batch effects would be minimized, each experiment stained and sorted samples in pairs, pairing one healthy donor with one patient. What the study reported, not specific to this receptor: Patients with type 1 diabetes made fewer insertions and deleted more nucleotides at VDJ recombination sites, implying thymic rearrangement abnormalities. PCR may preferentially amplify shorter templates, but because patient and control samples were amplified and corrected together, any resulting skew would affect both groups equally. Because the HLA sub-analyses included only small numbers of individuals, any influence of HLA type on TCRB rearrangement was left unresolved. Sequencing cDNA rather than genomic DNA could over-represent highly expressing activated cells, although activation and CD3 levels did not differ between groups. Naive, central memory and regulatory TCRB repertoires appeared to be more similar among patients than among healthy donors. Type 1 diabetes patients showed a moderate but significant shortening of TCRB CDR3 length in all four CD4+ subsets.

V has 8 bases trimmed and J has 8 bases trimmed; junction bases matching no gene number 16. In the germline V gene (reference sequence), CDR1 corresponds to SEHNR and CDR2 to FQNEAQ. The CDR3 runs 17 amino acids, cysteine and phenylalanine included. Only the CDR3 portion is preserved as DNA: 51 bases, with reading frame beginning at the first base. The entire amount of isolated RNA was reverse transcribed using the High Capacity cDNA Reverse Transcription Kit, so the sequenced TCRB transcripts were expressed ones. Deep immunoSEQ sequencing was performed on naive, central memory and regulatory T cell samples, with an average of roughly 3.6 million total reads per sample. Sorted cells were lysed in RLT buffer and RNA was extracted with DNase-treated RNeasy Micro or Mini kits, depending on cell number. To prevent cross-contamination, every cell subset was processed on its own, while patient and healthy donor samples were processed together. The immunoSEQ multiplex PCR was used to amplify TCRB sequences from cDNA, generating 87-bp fragments that spanned the CDR3 region. Sequencing of the amplicons was performed on the Illumina HiSeq platform. The paper's processing steps were these. Synthetic template baselines were used to correct PCR bias computationally, reads within Hamming distance 2 were collapsed together, and singletons that could not be merged were discarded. Reads were aligned to IMGT to assign V, D and J genes, CDR3 length, and insertions or deletions at six rearrangement sites. Within each subset, clonotype counts were normalized to sorted cell number, after which true diversity and Gini coefficients were computed with the tcR R package. The overlap coefficient, calculated on TCRB nucleotide sequences, was used to quantify repertoire sharing. Not all clones reach the TCRdb copy of this immuneACCESS table, which keeps in-frame sequences only. Checked studies attribute under half of the gap to unresolved V genes and leave the rest unexplained. The V and J calls and the clone size are those of that table, but D and trimming were determined from the DNA. The sample records about 28,000 clones, about two thirds of which are singletons. Clones ranked in the top ten supply less than 3% of the sample.

This clone was observed a few times. Its recognized antigen is unknown. The sample holds no much larger clone one base away, and base qualities are not on file. The rearrangement combines TRBV7-9 with TRBJ2-1; TRBD2 matches 12 bases in the middle. The TCR was taken from a woman in her 30s with type 1 diabetes. The material sequenced was Tregs from blood. The sample's cell subset or site label, in plain terms: regulatory CD4+ T cells. The CDR3 protein: CASHSTSRLAGADEQFF. The sequenced DNA: TGTGCCAGCCATTCTACATCGCGACTAGCGGGAGCGGATGAGCAGTTCTTC.